Sequencing of this TCR beta chain was carried out in a study of shared clonotypes between healthy human individuals. It was CD45RO-negative cells, positively selected for CCR7, that made up naive CD8 cells, with terminally differentiated effector memory CD45RA+ cells excluded. Profiled with immunoSEQ multiplex PCR; TCRdb holds only in-frame clones, not every one. The data hold millions of clones, with under 95% observed a single time. The sequenced material came from naive CD8+ T cells from PBMCs. This receptor was taken from a man younger than 30 in good health. Some clones in this sample may be carry-over from other donors' samples.

As DNA, the CDR3 is TGTGCCAGCAGCCCCGGGACAGGGGTGGCCGGGGAGCTGTTTTTT. It encodes CASSPGTGVAGELFF. The genes are TRBV9 and TRBJ2-2; 10 nucleotides match TRBD1. Trimming removed 4 bases from V and 6 bases from J; junction bases left unmatched: 6. The V gene's germline CDR1 is SGDLS and CDR2 YYNGEE. The CDR3 length is 15 residues.